This T cell receptor (beta chain) stems from a study of T cell changes during pregnancy in multiple sclerosis. Sequencing used immunoSEQ multiplex PCR; TCRdb keeps in-frame clones, though not all of them. This table holds roughly 30,000 clones, over 75% found once. Trimming cost V 2 bases and J 1 base; bases outside gene matches: 7. This CDR3 is built from 16 residues. The germline gives CDR1 MNHNS, CDR2 SASEGT. The sequences come from CD8+ T cells from peripheral blood mononuclear cells, collected after pregnancy. The receptor's source is a female donor with multiple sclerosis, enrolled in a pregnancy study. The chain couples TRBV6-1 to TRBJ2-7; 8 bases map to TRBD1. The CDR3 loop reads CASSEYPGQASYEQYF. The CDR3 region has the DNA TGTGCCAGCAGTGAATACCCGGGACAGGCTTCCTACGAGCAGTACTTC.